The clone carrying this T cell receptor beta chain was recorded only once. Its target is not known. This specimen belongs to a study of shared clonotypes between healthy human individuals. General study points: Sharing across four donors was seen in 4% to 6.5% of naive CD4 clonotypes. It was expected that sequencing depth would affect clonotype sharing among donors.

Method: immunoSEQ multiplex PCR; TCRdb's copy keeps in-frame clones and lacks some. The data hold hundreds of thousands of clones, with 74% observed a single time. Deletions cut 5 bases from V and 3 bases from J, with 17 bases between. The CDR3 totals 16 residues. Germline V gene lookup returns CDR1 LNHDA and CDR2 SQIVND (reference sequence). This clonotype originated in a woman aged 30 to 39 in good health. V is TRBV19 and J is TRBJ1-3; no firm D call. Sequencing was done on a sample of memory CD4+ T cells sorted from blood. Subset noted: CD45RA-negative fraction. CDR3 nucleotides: TGTGCCAGTAGTGATCCGCGTGGAGAATATGGAAACACCATATATTTT. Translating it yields CASSDPRGEYGNTIYF.